These 14 T cell receptor beta chains originate from one sample sequenced in a study of blood T cell repertoires in COVID-19. Sequencing used immunoSEQ multiplex PCR; TCRdb keeps in-frame clones, though not all of them. The data show some 220,000 clones, around 84% seen once. Sequenced sample: peripheral blood. The receptors here all came from a woman aged 55-69 years who had recovered from COVID-19.

The chain couples TRBV11-3 to TRBJ2-1; 9 nucleotides match TRBD2. Per the germline V gene, CDR1 is SGHNT and CDR2 is YENEEA. The CDR3 totals 15 residues. Germline trimming cut 5 bases from V and 5 bases from J; bases unmatched to any gene: 7. The CDR3 coding sequence is TGTGCCAGCAGCCCGGGACTAGCTCGAAACAATGAGCAGTTCTTC. It yields the protein CASSPGLARNNEQFF.

The chain combines TRBV5-1 with TRBJ2-3; D gene ambiguous. V was pared by 1 base and J by 5 bases, with 14 bases between. The length of the CDR3 is 15 residues. Germline-derived CDR1 and CDR2 are SGHRS and YFSETQ. CDR3 loop: CASSLRPAPGDTQYF. The CDR3 coding sequence is TGCGCCAGCAGCTTGAGGCCAGCCCCGGGAGATACGCAGTATTTT.

The chain recombines TRBV5-1 with TRBJ2-3; D perhaps matches TRBD1 (6 bases). The CDR3 loop spans 13 amino acids. Per germline, CDR1 SGHRS and CDR2 YFSETQ. The V and J ends lost 4 bases and 6 bases respectively, with 12 bases between them. The CDR3: CASSLNRGDTQYF. For the CDR3, the DNA is TGCGCCAGCAGCCTAAATAGGGGGGATACGCAGTATTTT.

This clone was observed a handful of times. The genes are TRBV2 and TRBJ1-4; the D gene is possibly TRBD1 (6 bases). The CDR3 length is 14 residues. V was trimmed by 6 bases and J by 5 bases, leaving 13 bases between them. Germline V gene sequence: CDR1 SNHLY, CDR2 FYNNEI. The CDR3 DNA reads as TGTGCCAGCAGGAACAGGGTTGGGAATGAAAAACTGTTTTTT. This codes for CASRNRVGNEKLFF.

V and J are TRBV29-1 and TRBJ2-7, with D tentatively TRBD2 (6 bases). Germline lookup yields CDR1 SQVTM and CDR2 ANQGSEA. The CDR3 sequence is 13 residues long. V lost 3 bases and J lost 3, with 12 bases in between. The CDR3 loop is CSVEWGVSYEQYF. The DNA of the CDR3 is TGCAGCGTTGAGTGGGGGGTTAGCTACGAGCAGTACTTC.

The chain links TRBV19 to TRBJ2-5; D is undetermined. The CDR3 consists of 13 residues. Germline lookup yields CDR1 LNHDA and CDR2 SQIVND (reference sequence). Trimming removed 7 bases from V and 4 bases from J, with 13 bases in between. The CDR3 is CASTPDGRETQYF. In DNA, the CDR3 is TGTGCCAGTACCCCTGATGGGCGAGAGACCCAGTACTTC.

The count of this clone is one. The CDR3 DNA reads as TGTGCCAGCAGTTATACAGGGAACACTGAAGCTTTCTTT. It codes for CASSYTGNTEAFF. V usage is TRBV2 and J usage is TRBJ1-1, with D maybe TRBD1 (5 bases). The CDR3 contains 13 residues. Germline CDR1 and CDR2: SNHLY and FYNNEI. Trimming took 5 bases from V and 1 from J, leaving 8 bases between them.

A remark on this clone: One end of the junction fails to match germline, which may point to a read error. The V call is TRBV30, the J call TRBJ2-2; weak D call: TRBD1 (6 bases). Germline V gene data show CDR1 as GTSNPN and CDR2 as SVGIG (reference sequence). The CDR3 covers 15 residues. CDR3 sequence reads: CARRPDRGNTGELFF. CDR3 in DNA: TGTGCCCGGAGACCGGACAGAGGGAACACCGGGGAGCTGTTTTTT.

Notes on this clone: A much larger clone differs from this one at a single base, so this may be a read error. The rearrangement uses TRBV7-9 and TRBJ2-7; 7 bases are a match to TRBD1. The CDR3 is made up of 13 amino acids. Germline-derived CDR1 and CDR2 are SEHNR and FQNEAQ (reference sequence). V lost 4 bases to trimming and J lost 3 bases; unmatched junction nucleotides: 3. CDR3 DNA: TGTGCCAGCAGCTGGGGACAGATCTACGAGCAGTACTTC. Translated: CASSWGQIYEQYF.

The V and J genes are TRBV10-1 and TRBJ2-5, with D tentatively TRBD2 (5 bases). Trimming shortened V by 3 bases and J by 0 bases, and 8 bases separated the two germline ends. The CDR3 is 14 residues long. Per germline, CDR1 WNHNN and CDR2 SYGVQD (reference sequence). CDR3 bases: TGCGCCAGCAGTGAAAAGCGGTACCAAGAGACCCAGTACTTC. This encodes CASSEKRYQETQYF.

V and J are TRBV7-9 and TRBJ1-1; D is unresolved. Germline V gene lookup returns CDR1 SEHNR and CDR2 FQNEAQ (reference sequence). The V and J ends lost 3 bases and 1 base respectively, with 3 bases between them. The CDR3 consists of 12 residues. CDR3 DNA: TGTGCCAGCAGCTTCCGGAACACTGAAGCTTTCTTT. Its protein is CASSFRNTEAFF.

The gene calls are TRBV2 and TRBJ1-1; D is perhaps TRBD1 (6 bases). Germline assignment: CDR1 SNHLY and CDR2 FYNNEI. This CDR3 has 15 residues. V was pared by 5 bases and J by 4 bases, with 17 bases between. The CDR3 bases are TGTGCCAGCAGTCCACAGGGAACTCGAGGCACTGAAGCTTTCTTT. This codes for CASSPQGTRGTEAFF. The variable domain in full, completed from reference TRBV2 and TRBJ1-1, reads EPEVTQTPSHQVTQMGQEVILRCVPISNHLYFYWYRQILGQKVEFLVSFYNNEISEKSEIFDDQFSVERPDGSNFTLKIRSTKLEDSAMYFCASSPQGTRGTEAFFGQGTRLTVV.

V and J are TRBV5-1 and TRBJ1-4, with a tentative D call TRBD1 (5 bases). With 0 bases removed from V and 0 bases from J, the gap between germline ends came to 6 bases. The length of the CDR3 is 15 residues. The germline gives CDR1 SGHRS, CDR2 YFSETQ. CDR3 residues: CASSLGQTTNEKLFF. In DNA form, the CDR3 reads TGCGCCAGCAGCTTGGGACAGACAACTAATGAAAAACTGTTTTTT.

This clone was recorded many times. J is TRBJ2-1 and V is TRBV3-1 (or the pseudogene TRBV3-2); the match to TRBD2 covers 10 bases. The CDR3 extends over 17 amino acids. Germline V lookup: CDR1 LGHDT, CDR2 YNNKEL (reference sequence). V was pared by 0 bases and J by 8 bases, with 10 bases of the junction left unmatched. CDR3 sequence: CASSQDRLAGAGDEQFF. The CDR3 nucleotides read TGTGCCAGCAGCCAAGATAGGCTAGCGGGGGCAGGGGATGAGCAGTTCTTC.